This T cell receptor (beta chain) was sequenced for a study of T-cell memory formation after mild COVID-19. One entry per CDR3 protein, called by TCRdb with MiXCR from the 5' RACE reads. The table lists some 250,000 distinct CDR3 sequences, over 9% of them singletons. This clonotype was found a few times. What it recognizes is unknown. Regarding the study as a whole: Shrinking CD4+ clones resided mostly in CM and EM, and CD8+ ones in EMRA.

The receptor was derived from a man younger than 35 who had mild COVID-19 (a few samples of this study predate the infection). Cell type and time point are not known. Sequencing used PBMCs or a T cell subset sorted from them (not recorded which).

CDR3 protein: CASSYVPGLYGYTF. The CDR3 region has the DNA TGTGCCAGCAGTTACGTTCCAGGCCTCTATGGCTACACCTTC. The chain uses TRBV6-2 or TRBV6-3 and TRBJ1-2, with D unresolved. V was clipped by 2 bases and J by 4 bases, with 11 bases between them. This CDR3 region has 14 residues. Germline assignment: CDR1 MNHEY and CDR2 SVGEGT.